This TCR beta chain was recovered during a study of CD8+ T cells in alopecia areata. Reverse transcribed after extraction, RNA yielded cDNA as the sequencing template. TCRdb's copy holds only in-frame clones and misses some; the assay was immunoSEQ multiplex PCR. Of over 200,000 clones listed, around 62% were seen once; the top ten hold around 0.44%. This CDR3 has 14 amino acids. Between the trimmed V and J ends, which lost 0 bases and 6 bases, there was a span of 10 bases. CDR1 and CDR2 (germline): SGHRS, YFSETQ. This clone appeared a few times. This chain connects TRBV5-1 to TRBJ1-5; no reliable D call. This TCR came from a human donor with alopecia areata. Sample: CD4+ T cells sorted from blood, taken at week 0. The CDR3: CASSLVAGGQPQHF. CDR3 coding DNA: TGCGCCAGCAGCTTGGTGGCAGGCGGTCAGCCCCAGCATTTT.